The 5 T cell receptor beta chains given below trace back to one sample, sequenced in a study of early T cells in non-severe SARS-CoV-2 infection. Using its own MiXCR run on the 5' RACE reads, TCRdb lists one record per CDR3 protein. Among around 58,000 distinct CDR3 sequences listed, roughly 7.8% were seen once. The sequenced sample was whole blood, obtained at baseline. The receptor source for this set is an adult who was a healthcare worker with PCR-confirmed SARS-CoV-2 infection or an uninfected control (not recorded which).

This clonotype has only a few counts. The CDR3 DNA sequence: TGTGCCAGCTCACCACAGGAAACTAGCGGGAGGTTGGGTGAGCAGTACTTC. Its translation is CASSPQETSGRLGEQYF. V usage is TRBV18 and J usage is TRBJ2-7, with 12 bases fitting TRBD2. V was pared by 1 base and J by 7 bases, with 11 bases of the junction left unmatched. The CDR3 runs 17 residues. Germline V CDR1 and CDR2: KGHSH, LQKENI.

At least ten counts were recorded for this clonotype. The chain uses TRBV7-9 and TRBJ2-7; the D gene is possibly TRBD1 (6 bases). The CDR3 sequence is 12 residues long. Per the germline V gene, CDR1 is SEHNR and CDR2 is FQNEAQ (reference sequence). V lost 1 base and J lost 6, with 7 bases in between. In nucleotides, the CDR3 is TGTGCCAGCAGCTTAGAACAGGGCGAGCAGTACTTC. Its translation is CASSLEQGEQYF.

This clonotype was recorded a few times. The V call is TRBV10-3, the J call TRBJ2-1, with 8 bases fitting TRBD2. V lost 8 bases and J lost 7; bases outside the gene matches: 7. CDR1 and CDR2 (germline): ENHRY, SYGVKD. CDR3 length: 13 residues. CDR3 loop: CAIAAGEGNEQFF. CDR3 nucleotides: TGTGCCATCGCAGCGGGAGAAGGAAATGAGCAGTTCTTC.

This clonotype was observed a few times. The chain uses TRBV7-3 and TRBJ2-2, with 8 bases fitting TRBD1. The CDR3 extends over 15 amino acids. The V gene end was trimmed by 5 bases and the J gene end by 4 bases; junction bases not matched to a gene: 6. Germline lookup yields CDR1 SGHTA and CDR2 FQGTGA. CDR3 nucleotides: TGTGCCAGCAGCCTCAGGGGGCCGGGCACCGGGGAGCTGTTTTTT. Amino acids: CASSLRGPGTGELFF.

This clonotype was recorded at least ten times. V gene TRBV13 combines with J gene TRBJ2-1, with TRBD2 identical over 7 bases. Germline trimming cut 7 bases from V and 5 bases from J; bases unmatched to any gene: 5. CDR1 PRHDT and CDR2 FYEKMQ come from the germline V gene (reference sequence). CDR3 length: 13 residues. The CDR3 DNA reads TGTGCCAGCAACGGGAGGATCAACAATGAGCAGTTCTTC. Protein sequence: CASNGRINNEQFF.